This T cell receptor beta chain was profiled in a study of post-analysis software for immune sequencing data. Tagging with unique molecular identifiers was a feature of the TCR beta cDNA libraries. TCRdb re-derived calls from the PCR reads in MiXCR, one entry per CDR3 protein. Of 750,000 to 950,000 distinct CDR3 sequences detected, roughly half appear once; the ten largest clones hold about 4.8%. The CDR3 is 16 residues long. Losses at the gene ends were 7 bases for V and 7 bases for J; bases not matched to a gene: 19. Per germline, CDR1 SQVTM and CDR2 ANQGSEA. General observations from the study: The five TRBV segments detected at higher frequency in patients than in controls included TRBV5-6, TRBV5-1 and TRBV20-1.

Note on this clonotype: What it recognizes is unknown.

This sequence was found in a girl aged 5-17 years with multiple sclerosis. Sequenced input: blood. This rearrangement joins TRBV29-1 to TRBJ2-4, with 7 positions matching TRBD1. CDR3 sequence reads: CSAEEARGIVGNIQYF. The CDR3 nucleotides are TGCAGCGCTGAGGAGGCCAGGGGGATAGTTGGGAACATTCAGTACTTC.